These 18 T cell receptor beta chains share one sample of origin, sequenced in a study of T cell changes during pregnancy in multiple sclerosis. This table comes from immunoSEQ multiplex PCR, and its TCRdb copy is limited to in-frame clones, with some not included. The data contain roughly 53,000 clones, roughly 92% of them singletons. Sequencing was performed on CD4+ T cells from peripheral blood mononuclear cells, taken in the second trimester of pregnancy. The receptors derive from a female donor in good health, enrolled as a control in a pregnancy study.

The J gene is TRBJ2-5, the V gene TRBV9; 11 nucleotides align to TRBD2. The CDR3 extends over 17 amino acids. CDR1 is SGDLS, CDR2 YYNGEE, per germline. V gave up 1 base and J gave up 2 bases; unmatched junction bases: 7. CDR3 in amino acids: CASSVTPSGGYQETQYF. In nucleotides, the CDR3 is TGTGCCAGCAGCGTAACCCCTAGCGGGGGGTATCAAGAGACCCAGTACTTC.

This rearrangement joins TRBV7-2 to TRBJ2-2; D might be TRBD1 (6 bases). From germline, CDR1 is SGHTA and CDR2 FQGNSA. Trimming took 6 bases from V and 8 from J, leaving 22 bases between them. This CDR3 region has 16 residues. DNA for the CDR3: TGTGCCAGCAGTCCACCGGGACACGAGAGTGTAGGGGAGCTGTTTTTT. Its protein is CASSPPGHESVGELFF.

The chain carries TRBV19 and TRBJ2-1, with 8 nucleotides matching TRBD2. This CDR3 contains 15 residues. V shed 1 base and J 7 bases; nucleotides not matched to a gene: 6. In germline, CDR1 is LNHDA, CDR2 SQIVND (reference sequence). CDR3 residues: CASSIGTGGPNEQFF. The CDR3 DNA follows: TGTGCCAGTAGTATAGGGACGGGGGGGCCGAATGAGCAGTTCTTC.

V gene TRBV5-1 combines with J gene TRBJ1-4; the match to TRBD1 covers 10 bases. This CDR3 is 15 amino acids long. V lost 0 bases to trimming and J lost 7 bases; unmatched junction nucleotides: 3. Germline CDR1 SGHRS, CDR2 YFSETQ. CDR3 in DNA: TGCGCCAGCAGCTTGGGGCGGACAGGGGGTGAAAAACTGTTTTTT. It yields the protein CASSLGRTGGEKLFF. Filled out from reference TRBV5-1 and TRBJ1-4, the complete variable domain reads KAGVTQTPRYLIKTRGQQVTLSCSPISGHRSVSWYQQTPGQGLQFLFEYFSETQRNKGNFPGRFSGRQFSNSRSEMNVSTLELGDSALYLCASSLGRTGGEKLFFGSGTQLSVL.

The chain carries TRBV6-5 and TRBJ1-2, with D possibly being TRBD1 (6 bases). Germline CDR1 reads MNHEY; CDR2 reads SVGAGI. V lost 3 bases and J 3 bases, leaving 14 bases between the germline ends. The CDR3 loop spans 15 amino acids. CDR3 bases: TGTGCCAGCAGTTATTCATCGACAGGCTACTATGGCTACACCTTC. Amino acids: CASSYSSTGYYGYTF.

The chain links TRBV14 to TRBJ1-1; D unresolved. Germline values: CDR1 SGHDN, CDR2 FVKESK. The CDR3 runs to 14 residues. Trimming cost V 0 bases and J 3 bases, with 8 bases left between them. CDR3 coding DNA: TGTGCCAGCAGCCAAGATCCAGAATACACTGAAGCTTTCTTT. Translated, it gives CASSQDPEYTEAFF.

The rearrangement links TRBV30 to TRBJ2-2; D gene ambiguous. Germline CDR1 GTSNPN, CDR2 SVGIG (reference sequence). Deletions cut 5 bases from V and 7 bases from J, with 8 bases between. This CDR3 is 11 amino acids long. CDR3 in DNA: TGTGCCTGGTCTTTTGTCGGGGAGCTGTTTTTT. Its protein product is CAWSFVGELFF.

The gene calls are TRBV5-8 and TRBJ2-7; 7 nucleotides agree with TRBD1. This CDR3 region has 16 residues. The germline V gene has CDR1 SGHTS and CDR2 YDEGEE. Trimming at V came to 0 bases and at J to 6 bases, leaving 12 bases not matched to a gene. The CDR3 loop is CASSLAPRLQGLEQYF. The CDR3 DNA sequence: TGTGCCAGCAGCTTGGCCCCACGGTTACAGGGGCTCGAGCAGTACTTC. Based on the CDR3 plus reference TRBV5-8 and TRBJ2-7, the full variable domain is EAGVTQSPTHLIKTRGQQATLRCSPISGHTSVYWYQQALGLGLQFLLWYDEGEERNRGNFPPRFSGRQFPNYSSELNVNALELEDSALYLCASSLAPRLQGLEQYFGPGTRLTVT.

This chain uses TRBV15 with TRBJ1-5; D perhaps matches TRBD1 (6 bases). This CDR3 is built from 20 residues. V dropped 2 bases and J dropped 0 bases, with 23 bases sitting between them. The germline V gene has CDR1 LNHNV and CDR2 YYDKDF (reference sequence). The DNA for the CDR3 is TGTGCCACCAGCAGACATCCCGAGACAGGCGAGCCTTATAGCAATCAGCCCCAGCATTTT. This codes for CATSRHPETGEPYSNQPQHF. The complete variable domain, with remaining parts taken from reference TRBV15 and TRBJ1-5, reads DAMVIQNPRYQVTQFGKPVTLSCSQTLNHNVMYWYQQKSSQAPKLLFHYYDKDFNNEADTPDNFQSRRPNTSFCFLDIRSPGLGDTAMYLCATSRHPETGEPYSNQPQHFGDGTRLSIL.

The gene calls are TRBV7-3 and TRBJ1-2; 11 bases align to TRBD1. This CDR3 comprises 15 residues. Per germline, CDR1 SGHTA and CDR2 FQGTGA. V gave up 5 bases and J gave up 7 bases; unmatched junction bases: 9. The CDR3, as DNA: TGTGCCAGCAGCCCAACCGGACAGGGGGCAGGTGGCTACACCTTC. This gives the protein CASSPTGQGAGGYTF.

The chain couples TRBV7-2 to TRBJ2-5, with 9 bases fitting TRBD1. With V trimmed by 1 base and J by 5 bases, 5 bases remained unmatched. The CDR3 sequence is 15 residues long. Per the germline V gene, CDR1 is SGHTA and CDR2 is FQGNSA. This chain's CDR3 is CASSLDRGRGETQYF. Here the CDR3 DNA reads TGTGCCAGCAGCTTAGACAGGGGGCGGGGGGAGACCCAGTACTTC.

V usage is TRBV6-1 and J usage is TRBJ1-1; D remains ambiguous. In germline, CDR1 is MNHNS, CDR2 SASEGT. The V end lost 7 bases, the J end lost 0 bases, and 9 bases lay between the germline ends. The CDR3 is 13 residues long. The CDR3: CASMSPVNTEAFF. The DNA of the CDR3 is TGTGCCAGCATGAGCCCCGTGAACACTGAAGCTTTCTTT.

The chain recombines TRBV27 with TRBJ1-3; the match to TRBD1 covers 10 bases. The CDR3 covers 18 residues. Trimming cost V 5 bases and J 4 bases; bases outside gene matches: 14. CDR1 and CDR2 (germline): MNHEY, SMNVEV (reference sequence). The CDR3 DNA is TGTGCCAGCAGTCCGGAGTCTGTCCCGGGACAGGGGGGAAACACCATATATTTT. Translation: CASSPESVPGQGGNTIYF.

This clone was observed a single time. V and J are TRBV6-6 and TRBJ2-5; a possible D gene is TRBD2 (6 bases). This CDR3 contains 15 residues. Germline V lookup: CDR1 MNHNY, CDR2 SVGAGI (reference sequence). V was pared by 2 bases and J by 5 bases, with 15 bases between. The CDR3 region has the DNA TGTGCCAGCAGTTACAATTCAGGAGGGGAGGAGACCCAGTACTTC. It is translated as CASSYNSGGEETQYF.

This chain's CDR3 is CASSPSAYNEQFF. CDR3 DNA sequence: TGTGCCAGCAGCCCCAGTGCCTACAATGAGCAGTTCTTC. The chain couples TRBV7-2 to TRBJ2-1; D gene unclear. In germline, CDR1 is SGHTA, CDR2 FQGNSA. The V and J ends lost 5 bases and 2 bases respectively, with 7 bases between them. The CDR3 runs 13 residues.

The gene calls are TRBV7-2 and TRBJ2-7; D perhaps matches TRBD2 (6 bases). Per the germline V gene, CDR1 is SGHTA and CDR2 is FQGNSA. The germline V and J ends were trimmed by 5 bases and 2 bases, with 10 bases remaining between them. The CDR3 sequence is 13 residues long. The CDR3 protein is CASSLTRTYEQYF. The CDR3 region has the DNA TGTGCCAGCAGCCTGACTAGGACCTACGAGCAGTACTTC.

This clone was observed a single time. The genes are TRBV4-1 and TRBJ1-1; the D gene is possibly TRBD1 (5 bases). Trimming cost V 2 bases and J 1 base, with 11 bases left between them. Germline CDR1 and CDR2: MGHRA and YSYEKL. This CDR3 has 15 amino acids. CDR3 DNA sequence: TGCGCCAGCAGCCAACGGACATTCGCGAACACTGAAGCTTTCTTT. Translated: CASSQRTFANTEAFF.

V is TRBV10-3 and J is TRBJ2-1, with 13 bases that match TRBD2. This CDR3 spans 13 amino acids. V trimming: 10 bases; J trimming: 8 bases; junction bases outside the gene matches: 5. Looked up from germline, CDR1 is ENHRY and CDR2 is SYGVKD. The CDR3 DNA reads TGTGCCACTACTAGCGGGGGGGCCTATGAGCAGTTCTTC. It yields the protein CATTSGGAYEQFF.